This TCR beta chain comes out of a study of shared clonotypes between healthy human individuals. The length of the CDR3 is 15 residues. The trim removed 5 bases at V and 0 bases at J, leaving 7 bases unmatched. Germline CDR1 is SGHRS and CDR2 is YFSETQ. Sequencing was performed with immunoSEQ multiplex PCR; in TCRdb, only in-frame clones are kept and a portion is missing. The sample contains about 1 million clones, approximately 78% of which appear only once. The chain carries TRBV5-1 and TRBJ2-7; 8 positions agree with TRBD1. The source material was memory CD4+ T cells from PBMCs. Subset described: CD45RA-negative fraction. The receptor was isolated from a man between 18 and 29 years old in good health. Some clones in this sample may be carry-over from other donors' samples. CDR3 coding DNA: TGCGCCAGCAGGCTGGGTGGGACAGGCTCCTACGAGCAGTACTTC. Amino acids: CASRLGGTGSYEQYF.